This TCR beta chain was recorded in a study of blood T cell repertoires in COVID-19. Produced via immunoSEQ multiplex PCR; TCRdb's table is partial and in-frame only. Here the sample spans over 120,000 clones, roughly 80% being singletons. This CDR3 region has 17 residues. Losses at the gene ends were 3 bases for V and 7 bases for J; bases not matched to a gene: 11. Germline V CDR1 and CDR2: SNHLY, FYNNEI. The rearrangement joins TRBV2 to TRBJ1-6, with 8 nucleotides matching TRBD1. Sequenced input: peripheral blood. This TCR was sampled from a woman in her sixties or seventies with COVID-19, enrolled during active disease. The CDR3 sequence: CASSETRQGAKNSPLHF. In DNA form, the CDR3 reads TGTGCCAGCAGTGAGACCAGGCAGGGGGCCAAGAATTCACCCCTCCACTTT.